This T cell receptor beta chain was recovered during a study of T cells in Graves' hyperthyroidism and ophthalmopathy. Overall study context: Blood was drawn when the patient was first diagnosed and still untreated.

A patient was excluded if there was uncontrolled infection, other autoimmune disease, pregnancy or lactation. The diagnostic basis comprised clinical symptoms, serum thyroxine and TRAb, thyroid ultrasound and orbital computed tomography. TCR beta CDR3 regions were amplified from RNA. First-round RT-PCR with HTBI primers amplified the TCR CDR3 region. TCRdb recomputed calls from the multiplex PCR reads with MiXCR, one row per CDR3 protein. The sample has about 840,000 distinct CDR3 sequences; 38% are singletons. Turning to this clonotype: Its antigen is still unknown.

This CDR3 region has 16 residues. Trimming left V 0 bases short and J 2 bases short, with 11 bases between. CDR1 is MGHRA, CDR2 YSYEKL, per germline. The study, taken as a whole, reports: The model's output predicted ophthalmopathy at a median of about 5.9 months prior to onset.

The chain links TRBV4-1 to TRBJ1-5; D call uncertain. Source material: blood. The source is a man between 18 and 35 years old with Graves' hyperthyroidism. The CDR3 region is CASSQEGSGGNQPQHF. The DNA of the CDR3 is TGCGCCAGCAGCCAAGAGGGTTCGGGCGGCAATCAGCCCCAGCATTTT.